This T cell receptor beta chain derives from a study of blood T cell repertoires in COVID-19. V dropped 5 bases and J dropped 6 bases, with 11 bases sitting between them. The CDR3 runs to 13 residues. CDR1 is MNHNY, CDR2 SVGAGI, per germline (reference sequence). TCRdb's copy holds only in-frame clones and misses some; the assay was immunoSEQ multiplex PCR. This sample has roughly 150,000 clones, with around 90% found just once. The clonotype originates from a woman of 80 years or more with COVID-19, enrolled during active disease. The chain employs TRBV6-6 and TRBJ1-5, with D uncertain. Input material: peripheral blood. The CDR3 spells CASSSGLPQPQHF. CDR3 coding DNA: TGTGCCAGCAGTAGCGGACTTCCTCAGCCCCAGCATTTT.